This T cell receptor (beta chain) was sequenced in a study of breast tumors, draining lymph nodes, adjacent tissues. Study-level results: The data were judged consistent with most tumor T cells coming from lymph node and expanding in tumor. Compared with basal-like, luminal-like tumors shared significantly more repertoire with nontumor tissue.

From germline, CDR1 is SGHKS and CDR2 YYEKEE (reference sequence). The CDR3 extends over 11 amino acids. Trimming stripped 4 bases from V and 9 bases from J, with 10 bases between. This clonotype was picked up a small number of times. Its antigen is as yet unknown. The lymph nodes were axillary draining lymph nodes from breast cancer patients. TCRdb reprocessed the multiplex PCR reads with MiXCR, giving one entry per CDR3 protein. Seen here are fewer than 200,000 distinct CDR3 sequences, 33% observed once, and the top ten hold about 3.9%. The V and J genes are TRBV5-5 and TRBJ1-1; D remains unclear. The sample consisted of axillary lymph node tissue. This TCR derives from a female donor with breast cancer. Some clones in this sample may be carry-over from other donors' samples. In DNA form, the CDR3 reads TGTGCCAGCAGCATGGAAGGGCAAGCTTTCTTT. This codes for CASSMEGQAFF.